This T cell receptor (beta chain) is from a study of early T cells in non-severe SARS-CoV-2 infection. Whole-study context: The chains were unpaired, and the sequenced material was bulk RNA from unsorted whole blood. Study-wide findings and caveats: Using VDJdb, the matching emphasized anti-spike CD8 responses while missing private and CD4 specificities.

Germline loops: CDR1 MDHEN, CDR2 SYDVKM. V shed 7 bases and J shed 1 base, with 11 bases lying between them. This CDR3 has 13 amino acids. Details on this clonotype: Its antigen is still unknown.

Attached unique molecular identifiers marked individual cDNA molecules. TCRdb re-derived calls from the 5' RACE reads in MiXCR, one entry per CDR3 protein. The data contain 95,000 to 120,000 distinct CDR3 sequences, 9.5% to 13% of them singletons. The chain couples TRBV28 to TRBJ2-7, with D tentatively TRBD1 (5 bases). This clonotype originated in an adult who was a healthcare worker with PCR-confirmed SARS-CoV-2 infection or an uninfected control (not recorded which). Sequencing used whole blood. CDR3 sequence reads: CASNPPGSYEQYF. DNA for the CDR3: TGTGCCAGCAACCCCCCAGGGTCCTACGAGCAGTACTTC.